One sample yielded the 22 T cell receptor beta chains listed below, sequenced in a study of radiotherapy plus CTLA-4 blockade in lung cancer. Data came from immunoSEQ multiplex PCR; TCRdb stores just in-frame clones and leaves some out. The table records under 55,000 clones, 65% to 80% of them present only once. This specimen was peripheral blood, taken from a patient treated with radiotherapy plus ipilimumab. The receptors were sampled from a human donor with non-small cell lung cancer who had a partial response to radiotherapy plus ipilimumab.

The rearrangement links TRBV28 to TRBJ1-5; D unresolved. Trimming cost V 4 bases and J 2 bases, with 9 bases left between them. Germline V lookup: CDR1 MDHEN, CDR2 SYDVKM. The CDR3 is 14 residues long. The CDR3 nucleotides read TGTGCCAGCAGTTCTCCCTTCCGCAATCAGCCCCAGCATTTT. Amino acid sequence: CASSSPFRNQPQHF.

This clone appeared a few times. The genes are TRBV27 and TRBJ1-1, with unresolved D. Per germline, CDR1 MNHEY and CDR2 SMNVEV (reference sequence). The V and J ends lost 6 bases and 2 bases respectively, with 22 bases between them. The CDR3 loop spans 17 amino acids. CDR3 sequence: CASSPPPARKLNTEAFF. The CDR3 DNA follows: TGTGCCAGCAGCCCACCCCCCGCCAGGAAACTCAACACTGAAGCTTTCTTT.

This chain links TRBV11-2 with TRBJ1-1; the match to TRBD1 covers 7 bases. The V gene's germline CDR1 is SGHAT and CDR2 FQNNGV. V gave up 0 bases and J gave up 3 bases; unmatched junction bases: 4. The CDR3 spans 15 residues. The chain's CDR3 is CASSLDRQGDTEAFF. The CDR3 region has the DNA TGTGCCAGCAGCTTAGATCGGCAGGGGGACACTGAAGCTTTCTTT.

CDR3 nucleotide sequence: TGTGCCAGCAGCCCGGGGACAGACCCTGAAGCTTTCTTT. Amino acids: CASSPGTDPEAFF. V is TRBV5-6 and J is TRBJ1-1, with 7 bases matching TRBD1. The CDR3 sequence is 13 residues long. The junction had 6 bases not matched to a gene; V was cut back by 4 bases and J by 6 bases. Germline V gene data show CDR1 as SGHDT and CDR2 as YYEEEE.

The rearrangement links TRBV4-3 to TRBJ1-4; 9 positions match TRBD1. Looked up from germline, CDR1 is LGHNA and CDR2 is YSLEER. The CDR3 length is 19 residues. V dropped 0 bases and J dropped 3; count of bases not matched to a gene: 11. The CDR3 coding sequence is TGCGCCAGCAGCCAAGACCTGGCCGGGACAGGGTTTTCTAATGAAAAACTGTTTTTT. Its protein is CASSQDLAGTGFSNEKLFF.

This chain uses TRBV14 with TRBJ2-7; 11 bases agree with TRBD1. Germline assignment: CDR1 SGHDN and CDR2 FVKESK. CDR3 length equals 14 residues. The J segment lost 4 bases and the V segment lost 10 bases, leaving 9 bases of the junction unmatched. This CDR3 reads CATSPGTGGYEQYF. CDR3 DNA sequence: TGTGCCACCAGTCCCGGGACAGGGGGGTACGAGCAGTACTTC.

The chain has TRBV5-1 and TRBJ2-7, with D tentatively TRBD2 (5 bases). The germline gives CDR1 SGHRS, CDR2 YFSETQ. Trimming shortened V by 0 bases and J by 0 bases, and 7 bases separated the two germline ends. The CDR3 consists of 14 residues. The CDR3 region is CASSLDRGSYEQYF. CDR3 DNA sequence: TGCGCCAGCAGCTTGGACCGGGGCTCCTACGAGCAGTACTTC.

This chain links TRBV19 with TRBJ1-4; 10 bases line up with TRBD1. The junction had 10 bases not matched to a gene; V was cut back by 9 bases and J by 3 bases. This CDR3 region has 16 residues. Germline V gives CDR1 LNHDA, CDR2 SQIVND (reference sequence). The CDR3 loop reads CASRDRGMDANEKLFF. The CDR3 region has the DNA TGTGCCAGCCGGGACAGGGGAATGGATGCTAATGAAAAACTGTTTTTT.

The chain carries TRBV11-1 and TRBJ2-3; tentative D call: TRBD2 (5 bases). Germline lookup yields CDR1 SGHAT and CDR2 FQDESV (reference sequence). This CDR3 contains 15 residues. Trimming shortened V by 8 bases and J by 0 bases, and 15 bases separated the two germline ends. The CDR3 here is CASGRLSPSTDTQYF. DNA of the CDR3: TGTGCCAGCGGGAGACTCTCCCCCAGCACAGATACGCAGTATTTT. Drawing the rest from reference TRBV11-1 and TRBJ2-3, the complete variable domain is EAEVAQSPRYKITEKSQAVAFWCDPISGHATLYWYRQILGQGPELLVQFQDESVVDDSQLPKDRFSAERLKGVDSTLKIQPAELGDSAMYLCASGRLSPSTDTQYFGPGTRLTVL.

The chain links TRBV7-9 to TRBJ1-6; TRBD1 aligns across 10 bases. Germline V gives CDR1 SEHNR, CDR2 FQNEAQ (reference sequence). The CDR3 length is 16 residues. V lost 5 bases to trimming and J lost 7 bases; unmatched junction nucleotides: 8. The CDR3 sequence is CASSPRTGGGNSPLHF. CDR3 sequence (DNA): TGTGCCAGCAGCCCTCGGACAGGGGGGGGGAATTCACCCCTCCACTTT.

Remarks on this clone: The same CDR3 is also encoded by other DNA sequences in this sample. The chain uses TRBV6-1 and TRBJ1-2; 8 bases line up with TRBD1. Germline assignment: CDR1 MNHNS and CDR2 SASEGT. The CDR3 extends over 14 amino acids. Trimming cost V 7 bases and J 2 bases; bases outside gene matches: 6. As DNA, the CDR3 is TGTGCCAGCACCCCGGGACAGGCCAACTATGGCTACACCTTC. Protein product: CASTPGQANYGYTF.

The chain carries TRBV9 and TRBJ1-4; TRBD1 aligns across 7 bases. CDR1 is SGDLS, CDR2 YYNGEE, per germline. Losses at the gene ends were 5 bases for V and 8 bases for J; bases not matched to a gene: 6. The CDR3 spans 13 residues. DNA for the CDR3: TGTGCCAGCAGTGGGGGACAGTTCGAAAAACTGTTTTTT. Amino acids: CASSGGQFEKLFF.

This clone came up a few times. This CDR3 reads CASSQDRGWTDTQYF. In DNA form, the CDR3 reads TGTGCCAGCAGCCAGGACAGGGGATGGACAGATACGCAGTATTTT. V and J are TRBV14 and TRBJ2-3, with TRBD1 identical over 9 bases. Germline V lookup: CDR1 SGHDN, CDR2 FVKESK. J lost 3 bases, V lost 3 bases, and 4 bases had no gene match. The CDR3 spans 15 residues. Filled out from reference TRBV14 and TRBJ2-3, the complete variable domain reads EAGVTQFPSHSVIEKGQTVTLRCDPISGHDNLYWYRRVMGKEIKFLLHFVKESKQDESGMPNNRFLAERTGGTYSTLKVQPAELEDSGVYFCASSQDRGWTDTQYFGPGTRLTVL.

This chain joins TRBV7-3 and TRBJ2-6; weak D call: TRBD2 (5 bases). The CDR3 consists of 16 residues. CDR1 SGHTA and CDR2 FQGTGA come from the germline V gene. The V end lost 2 bases, the J end lost 1 base, and 9 bases lay between the germline ends. The CDR3 is CASSLGPGSGANVLTF. The DNA for the CDR3 is TGTGCCAGCAGCTTAGGCCCGGGGTCTGGGGCCAACGTCCTGACTTTC. The variable domain in full, completed from reference TRBV7-3 and TRBJ2-6, reads GAGVSQTPSNKVTEKGKYVELRCDPISGHTALYWYRQSLGQGPEFLIYFQGTGAADDSGLPNDRFFAVRPEGSVSTLKIQRTERGDSAVYLCASSLGPGSGANVLTFGAGSRLTVL.

This sequence joins TRBV6-1 and TRBJ1-2; 8 bases agree with TRBD1. V gave up 6 bases and J gave up 4 bases; unmatched junction bases: 7. The CDR3 runs 14 residues. Germline V gene lookup returns CDR1 MNHNS and CDR2 SASEGT. The CDR3 spells CASSLGQVVYGYTF. The CDR3 DNA is TGTGCCAGCAGCCTGGGACAGGTGGTCTATGGCTACACCTTC.

The gene calls are TRBV7-3 and TRBJ2-2; TRBD2 matches 7 bases. V was clipped by 6 bases and J by 3 bases; unmatched bases: 4. Germline CDR1 is SGHTA and CDR2 is FQGTGA. This CDR3 has 14 residues. The CDR3 loop is CASSTGLYTGELFF. The CDR3 coding sequence is TGTGCCAGCAGTACGGGACTATACACCGGGGAGCTGTTTTTT.

V usage is TRBV7-2 and J usage is TRBJ2-3; 9 positions agree with TRBD2. This CDR3 has 17 amino acids. Looked up from germline, CDR1 is SGHTA and CDR2 is FQGNSA. Germline trimming cut 7 bases from V and 6 bases from J; bases unmatched to any gene: 17. The CDR3 loop is CASTSSGRGGQLDTQYF. The CDR3 DNA reads as TGTGCCAGCACCTCCTCGGGGCGGGGGGGCCAGCTGGATACGCAGTATTTT.

The chain uses TRBV11-2 and TRBJ2-5, with 11 bases aligning to TRBD2. The CDR3 length is 14 residues. The J segment lost 3 bases and the V segment lost 5 bases, leaving 2 bases of the junction unmatched. Germline CDR1 and CDR2: SGHAT and FQNNGV. The CDR3 bases are TGTGCCAGCAGCGTGGGACTAGCGGAAGAGACCCAGTACTTC. This gives the protein CASSVGLAEETQYF. Using reference TRBV11-2 and TRBJ2-5 for the parts outside the CDR3, the full variable domain is EAGVAQSPRYKIIEKRQSVAFWCNPISGHATLYWYQQILGQGPKLLIQFQNNGVVDDSQLPKDRFSAERLKGVDSTLKIQPAKLEDSAVYLCASSVGLAEETQYFGPGTRLLVL.

This clone is a singleton in its sample. The chain carries TRBV5-1 and TRBJ2-3; the match to TRBD2 covers 12 bases. CDR3 length equals 15 residues. Losses at the gene ends were 4 bases for V and 2 bases for J; bases not matched to a gene: 2. The germline V gene encodes CDR1 SGHRS and CDR2 YFSETQ. CDR3 bases: TGCGCCAGCAGCCGACTAGCGGGAGACACAGATACGCAGTATTTT. Encoded protein: CASSRLAGDTDTQYF.

As DNA, the CDR3 is TGTGCCAGCAGCCAAGATCACGGGGGCGAGCAGTACTTC. Translated, it gives CASSQDHGGEQYF. This rearrangement joins TRBV4-2 to TRBJ2-7; D might be TRBD2 (6 bases). Germline CDR1 LGHNA, CDR2 YNFKEQ. V was clipped by 0 bases and J by 6 bases, with 9 bases between them. The CDR3 is made up of 13 amino acids.

This sequence joins TRBV9 and TRBJ1-2; 7 nucleotides agree with TRBD1. Looked up from germline, CDR1 is SGDLS and CDR2 is YYNGEE. There are 16 residues in the CDR3. After removal of 6 bases from V and 4 bases from J, the junction contained 15 bases not matched to a gene. CDR3 sequence: CASTEGQARPLYGYTF. CDR3 in DNA: TGTGCCAGCACCGAAGGACAGGCGAGACCCCTCTATGGCTACACCTTC.

The gene calls are TRBV5-1 and TRBJ2-2; 9 bases are shared with TRBD1. There are 15 residues in the CDR3. In germline, CDR1 is SGHRS, CDR2 YFSETQ. Losses at the gene ends were 3 bases for V and 7 bases for J; bases not matched to a gene: 7. The CDR3 region has the DNA TGCGCCAGCAGCTCGAGGGGACAGGGTATCGGGGAGCTGTTTTTT. Its protein product is CASSSRGQGIGELFF.